A selection of T cell receptor beta chains follows, all from one sample in a study of response to subunit inactivated influenza vaccine. Each CDR3 protein gets one entry after TCRdb re-called the RT-PCR reads with MiXCR. The sample includes around 490,000 distinct CDR3 sequences, 6% to 9% seen only once; the top ten take 10% to 15%. The sample in question was PBMCs from blood, obtained around 25 months after vaccination. These receptors were collected from a man aged 45-69 years who received an inactivated influenza vaccine. Both conserved end residues are part of each CDR3. A D gene is named only where the DNA matches it firmly. Only part of the rows carry a size: once, few, many, or a class if the clone is expanded.

D	J	V	size	DNA	CDR3
-	TRBJ1-1	TRBV10-1	few	TGCGCCAGCAGTGAGGCCTCAGCGGGCACTGAAGCTTTCTTT	CASSEASAGTEAFF
-	TRBJ2-7	TRBV7-8	many	TGTGCCAGCAGCTTCCGGTCCCCTTCCTACGAGCAGTACTTC	CASSFRSPSYEQYF
-	TRBJ1-4	TRBV10-3	few	TGTGCCATCAGTGACAGGACCGCAACTAATGAAAAACTGTTTTTT	CAISDRTATNEKLFF
-	TRBJ1-1	TRBV6-2/TRBV6-3	many	TGTGCCAGCAGTTACTCGATGGAGAACACTGAAGCTTTCTTT	CASSYSMENTEAFF
TRBD1	TRBJ2-7	TRBV10-3	-	TGTGCCACCGGGACAGGAGGGTACGAGCAGTACTTC	CATGTGGYEQYF
TRBD2	TRBJ2-2	TRBV7-2	-	TGTGCCAGCAGCTTATCTGGCGGGGGGGCCCTTGGGGAGCTGTTTTTT	CASSLSGGGALGELFF
TRBD2	TRBJ2-7	TRBV27	many	TGTGCCAGCAAGACTAGCCTGTTGGGGTACGAGCAGTACTTC	CASKTSLLGYEQYF
TRBD1	TRBJ2-1	TRBV5-1	-	TGCGCCAGCAGGTCCGGGACAGGCCTCTACAATGAGCAGTTCTTC	CASRSGTGLYNEQFF
TRBD2	TRBJ2-7	TRBV5-1	few	TGCGCCAGCAGCTTGGTTAGCGGGAGGTTAGGCGAGCAGTACTTC	CASSLVSGRLGEQYF
-	TRBJ2-7	TRBV13	-	TGTGCCAGCAGCCCAGGCAGGGCCGAGCAGTACTTC	CASSPGRAEQYF
TRBD1	TRBJ2-7	TRBV6-5	many	TGTGCCAGCAGTTACAGGACAGGGGACGTATACGAGCAGTACTTC	CASSYRTGDVYEQYF
-	TRBJ2-3	TRBV6-5	-	TGTGCCAGCAGTTACTCCAACCCGACGCGGTCCACGGGGGCGCAGTATTTT	CASSYSNPTRSTGAQYF
-	TRBJ2-1	TRBV29-1	-	TGCAGCGTTGCGGGGACGACTCCCAGCAATGAGCAGTTCTTC	CSVAGTTPSNEQFF
TRBD2	TRBJ2-1	TRBV7-3	many	TGTGCCAGCAGCTTCTCGGGACTAGCGGTCTACAATGAGCAGTTCTTC	CASSFSGLAVYNEQFF
-	TRBJ1-4	TRBV6-1	many	TGTGCCAGCAGTAAACAGGGCTCCGGGGAAAAACTGTTTTTT	CASSKQGSGEKLFF
-	TRBJ2-3	TRBV4-3	few	TGCGCCAGCAGCCAAGGCCAGCCGAATACGCAGTATTTT	CASSQGQPNTQYF
TRBD2	TRBJ2-1	TRBV11-2	many	TGTGCCAGCAGCTTAGATCTGAGCGGGGGGGCCTACAATGAGCAGTTCTTC	CASSLDLSGGAYNEQFF
TRBD1	TRBJ1-1	TRBV18	-	TGTGCCAGCTCAGCAGGCAGGGGGTCGGATGAAGCTTTCTTT	CASSAGRGSDEAFF
-	TRBJ2-5	TRBV14	many	TGTGCCAGCAGCCAAGATTGGAGGGTTCAAGAGACCCAGTACTTC	CASSQDWRVQETQYF
TRBD1	TRBJ1-1	TRBV5-6	many	TGTGCCAGCAGCTTAAACAGGGGGGAAAGAGCTTTCTTT	CASSLNRGERAFF
-	TRBJ2-7	TRBV20-1	-	TGCAGTGCCCACCCAATGACGTACGAGCAGTACTTC	CSAHPMTYEQYF
TRBD2	TRBJ2-5	TRBV5-5	many	TGTGCCAGCAGCTTGGGCGGGACTAACCAAGAGACCCAGTACTTC	CASSLGGTNQETQYF
TRBD1	TRBJ1-4	TRBV12-3/TRBV12-4	-	TGTGCCAGCAGTCCTCGACAGGGGGCCAGTCGTGAAAAACTGTTTTTT	CASSPRQGASREKLFF
TRBD2	TRBJ2-1	TRBV4-3	many	TGCGCCAGCAGCCAAGCGACGGGAGGGCACTATGAGCAGTTCTTC	CASSQATGGHYEQFF
-	TRBJ2-7	TRBV19	-	TGTGCCAGTAGTGCGCAGGGGTCTTCCTACGAGCAGTACTTC	CASSAQGSSYEQYF
-	TRBJ1-1	TRBV6-1	-	TGTGCCAGCAGTGTCAGGGTGGATGTGAACACTGAAGCTTTCTTT	CASSVRVDVNTEAFF
-	TRBJ1-5	TRBV28	-	TGTGCCAGCAGTTTTCAACCAGACGATCAGCCCCAGCATTTT	CASSFQPDDQPQHF
-	TRBJ2-3	TRBV6-5	few	TGTGCCAGCAGTTACGGGAGAAACACAGATACGCAGTATTTT	CASSYGRNTDTQYF
-	TRBJ2-6	TRBV6-4	-	TGTGCCAGCGAGTCAGGGAAAAGGAGCTCTGGGGCCAACGTCCTGACTTTC	CASESGKRSSGANVLTF
-	TRBJ2-5	TRBV20-1	-	TGCAGTGCTCCCGGGGCGGGGCAAGAGACCCAGTACTTC	CSAPGAGQETQYF
TRBD2	TRBJ2-3	TRBV7-2	few	TGTGCCAGCAGCGGGACTAGCGGGCTTTATACGCAGTATTTT	CASSGTSGLYTQYF
-	TRBJ2-7	TRBV29-1	-	TGCAGCCTGAGGCCTCGTACGGACGCCTACGAGCAGTACTTC	CSLRPRTDAYEQYF
-	TRBJ2-2	TRBV4-1	-	TGCGCCAGCAGCCAAGAAGGTCCCAGGGGAGGAACCGGGGAGCTGTTTTTT	CASSQEGPRGGTGELFF
TRBD2	TRBJ2-1	TRBV4-3	-	TGCGCCAGCAGCCAAGGAATTCTAGCGGGAGGGCCGGGGTTCTTC	CASSQGILAGGPGFF
-	TRBJ2-1	TRBV7-9	many	TGTGCCAGCAGCTCCATAATGGGAAGCTCCTACAATGAGCAGTTCTTC	CASSSIMGSSYNEQFF
-	TRBJ1-2	TRBV4-1	many	TGCGCCAGCAGCCAAGGCCAGGGACAAACCCGGATGGTTTATGGCTACACCTTC	CASSQGQGQTRMVYGYTF
TRBD1	TRBJ2-3	TRBV20-1	-	TGCAGTGCCTTGGGACAGCGAAGGGATACGCAGTATTTT	CSALGQRRDTQYF
TRBD1	TRBJ2-2	TRBV5-1	-	TGCGCCAGCAGCGAGGACAGGGGGTTCACCGGGGAGCTGTTTTTT	CASSEDRGFTGELFF
TRBD1	TRBJ2-2	TRBV20-1	-	TGCAGTGCTAGAGATGGGAGACAGGGGGACACCGGGGAGCTGTTTTTT	CSARDGRQGDTGELFF
TRBD2	TRBJ2-1	TRBV6-1	-	TGTGCCAGCAGAACAACTCCGGGACTAGGGTACAATGAGCAGTTCTTC	CASRTTPGLGYNEQFF
-	TRBJ2-2	TRBV27	many	TGTGCCAGCAGTTGGGGGACCACCGGGGAGCTGTTTTTT	CASSWGTTGELFF
-	TRBJ2-7	TRBV28	few	TGTGCCAGCAGTCCCCCCCAGGGTGTTCACGAGCAGTACTTC	CASSPPQGVHEQYF
-	TRBJ1-4	TRBV5-1	-	TGCGCCAGCAGCAGAAGAGGGAGGGAGGAAAAACTGTTTTTT	CASSRRGREEKLFF
-	TRBJ2-1	TRBV7-2	-	TGTGCCAGCAGCAAGGACAGTGAGCAGTTCTTC	CASSKDSEQFF
-	TRBJ2-7	TRBV7-9	-	TGTGCCAGCAGCAAAAGCTTTGCCTTAACCCGGGAGCAGTACTTC	CASSKSFALTREQYF
-	TRBJ2-6	TRBV12-3/TRBV12-4	few	TGTGCCACCAGCCAGTCTGGGGCCAACGTCCTGACTTTC	CATSQSGANVLTF
TRBD1	TRBJ2-7	TRBV9	few	TGTGCCAGCAGCGGGTCGACAGGGCGTCACGAGCAGTACTTC	CASSGSTGRHEQYF
-	TRBJ2-7	TRBV5-1	few	TGCGCCAGCAGCTTGTCTAGACCTTTCTACGAGCAGTACTTC	CASSLSRPFYEQYF
-	TRBJ1-3	TRBV28	many	TGTGCCAGCATGGAGTGGTCGGGCAGGGAGGGAAACACCATATATTTT	CASMEWSGREGNTIYF
TRBD1	TRBJ1-2	TRBV12-3/TRBV12-4	many	TGTGCCAGCAGCTCCAATAGGGACAGTTATGGCTACACCTTC	CASSSNRDSYGYTF
TRBD1	TRBJ2-7	TRBV10-3	-	TGTGCCATCAGAGGGGACAGGGGGCCCTACGAGCAGTACTTC	CAIRGDRGPYEQYF
TRBD1	TRBJ1-2	TRBV7-2	few	TGTGCCAGCAGCTCGCGACAGGGGGCCCTCTATGGCTACACCTTC	CASSSRQGALYGYTF
TRBD1	TRBJ2-7	TRBV11-2	many	TGTGCCAGCAGCTTGACCGGGACAGGGTACTACGAGCAGTACTTC	CASSLTGTGYYEQYF
-	TRBJ1-6	TRBV15	-	TGTGCCACCAGCAGAGACTTCCAGGGAGGGAATTCACCCCTCCACTTT	CATSRDFQGGNSPLHF
-	TRBJ2-3	TRBV13	many	TGTGCCAGCCTCCAACGGAATACGCAGTATTTT	CASLQRNTQYF